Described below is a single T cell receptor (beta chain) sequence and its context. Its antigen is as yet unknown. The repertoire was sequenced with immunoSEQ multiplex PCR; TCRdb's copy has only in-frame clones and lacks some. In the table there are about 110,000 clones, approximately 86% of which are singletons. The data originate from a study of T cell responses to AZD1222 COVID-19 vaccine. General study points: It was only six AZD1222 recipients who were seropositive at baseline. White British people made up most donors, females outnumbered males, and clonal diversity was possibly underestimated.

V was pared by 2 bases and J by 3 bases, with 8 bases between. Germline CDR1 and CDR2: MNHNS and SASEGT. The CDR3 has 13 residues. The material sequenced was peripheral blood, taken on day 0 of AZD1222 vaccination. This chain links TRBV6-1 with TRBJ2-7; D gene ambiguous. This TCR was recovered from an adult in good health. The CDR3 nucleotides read TGTGCCAGCAGTGAAAGGAGTGGCTACGAGCAGTACTTC. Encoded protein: CASSERSGYEQYF.